This paragraph reports one TCR beta chain. Its specificity is unknown. Some clones are missing from TCRdb's copy, which holds only in-frame ones; the method was immunoSEQ multiplex PCR. The repertoire consists of just under 75,000 clones, with 94% occurring once and the leading ten covering more than 2.5%. CDR3 length equals 13 residues. Germline V gene lookup returns CDR1 LNHDA and CDR2 SQIVND (reference sequence). V lost 4 bases to trimming and J lost 4 bases, with 8 bases between them. This specimen comes from a study of cytomegalovirus exposure and HLA in healthy donors. These donors were members of the 120-subject validation cohort, a group separate from the roughly 670-subject first cohort. Study-wide results and limits: First-cohort TCR clusters were later found to tend to co-occur in the roughly 130 validation repertoires.

The J gene is TRBJ1-5, the V gene TRBV19; a weak D match, TRBD1 (6 bases). The receptor was isolated from a woman younger than 30 in good health and CMV-seropositive. Sequencing used PBMCs. CDR3 DNA sequence: TGTGCCAGTAGTAGGCAGGGGAATCAGCCCCAGCATTTT. Translating gives CASSRQGNQPQHF.